This TCR beta chain was documented in a study of T-cell memory formation after mild COVID-19. The CDR3 has 16 amino acids. V was clipped by 3 bases and J by 2 bases; unmatched bases: 5. Germline assignment: CDR1 SGHRS and CDR2 YFSETQ. MiXCR, applied by TCRdb to the 5' RACE reads, yields one record per CDR3 protein. The sample shows 450,000 or so distinct CDR3 sequences, roughly 23% of them seen only once. V and J are TRBV5-1 and TRBJ2-2, with 9 bases identical to TRBD2. This TCR derives from an adult woman who had mild COVID-19 (a few samples of this study predate the infection). Cell type and time point are not known. The sequencing input was PBMCs or a T cell subset sorted from them (not recorded which). The CDR3 is CASSWLAGHNTGELFF. DNA for the CDR3: TGCGCCAGCAGCTGGCTAGCGGGACACAACACCGGGGAGCTGTTTTTT.